This T cell receptor (beta chain) derives from a study of T cells in Graves' hyperthyroidism and ophthalmopathy. Overall study results and limits: Blood also carried most thyroid clonotypes expanded above 0.001. Using 13 V-J features, a model discriminated ophthalmopathy from stable hyperthyroidism.

This clonotype was counted at least ten times. The antigen remains unidentified. Patients aged 18 to 65 had newly diagnosed hyperthyroidism that had lasted under 2 months. Not enrolled were patients with uncontrolled infection, other autoimmune disease, pregnancy or lactation. The length of the CDR3 is 15 residues. Per germline, CDR1 LGHDT and CDR2 YNNKEL (reference sequence). The germline V and J ends were trimmed by 2 bases and 10 bases, with 15 bases remaining between them. The investigators amplified TCR beta CDR3 regions from RNA transcripts. The primer set for the first-round RT-PCR of the TCR CDR3 was HTBI. TCRdb used MiXCR to reprocess the multiplex PCR reads, holding one entry per CDR3 protein. The table records 650,000 to 750,000 distinct CDR3 sequences, 14% of them present only once.

The chain uses TRBV3-1 and TRBJ1-6; D is undetermined. The clonotype was recovered from a woman aged 18-30 years with Graves' hyperthyroidism. Source material: blood. The DNA of the CDR3 is TGTGCCAGCAGCCAAAGCCCAGGATTAGGGTCACCCCTCCACTTT. This gives the protein CASSQSPGLGSPLHF. Using reference TRBV3-1 and TRBJ1-6 for the parts outside the CDR3, the full variable domain is DTAVSQTPKYLVTQMGNDKSIKCEQNLGHDTMYWYKQDSKKFLKIMFSYNNKELIINETVPNRFSPKSPDKAHLNLHINSLELGDSAVYFCASSQSPGLGSPLHFGNGTRLTVT.